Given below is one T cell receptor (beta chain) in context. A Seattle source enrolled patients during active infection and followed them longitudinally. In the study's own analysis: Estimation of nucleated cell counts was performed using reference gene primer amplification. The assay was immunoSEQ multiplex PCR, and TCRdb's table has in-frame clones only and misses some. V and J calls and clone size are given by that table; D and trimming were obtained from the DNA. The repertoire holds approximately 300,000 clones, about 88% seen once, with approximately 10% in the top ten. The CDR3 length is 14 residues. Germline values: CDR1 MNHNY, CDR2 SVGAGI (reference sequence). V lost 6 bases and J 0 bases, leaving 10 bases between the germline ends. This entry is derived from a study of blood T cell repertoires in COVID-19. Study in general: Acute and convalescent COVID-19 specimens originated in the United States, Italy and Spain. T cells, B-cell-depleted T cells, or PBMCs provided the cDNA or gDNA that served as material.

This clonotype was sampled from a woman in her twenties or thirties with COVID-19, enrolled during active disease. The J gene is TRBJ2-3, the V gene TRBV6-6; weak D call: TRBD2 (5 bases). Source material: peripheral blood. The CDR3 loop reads CASRGGGSTDTQYF. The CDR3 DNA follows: TGTGCCAGCAGGGGCGGCGGGAGCACAGATACGCAGTATTTT.